This T cell receptor beta chain comes out of a study of blood T cells in healthy people across ages. Study results and caveats: Estimates of total diversity, which came from one million sequenced T cells, were considered to be underestimates. A roughly linear fall in TCR beta diversity per million T cells was seen with increasing age.

It was roughly 10 milliliters of peripheral blood that were drawn from each donor. The CDR3 sequence is 15 residues long. This clonotype occurred once. The target antigen is unknown. Alongside a J-beta primer mix, a sample-barcoded 5' primer served in a second PCR lasting about 6 to 11 cycles. MiXCR was run by TCRdb on the 5' RACE reads, yielding one entry per CDR3 protein. The sample contains some 700,000 distinct CDR3 sequences, roughly 45% of which appear only once. Material for sequencing was blood. The rearrangement uses TRBV21-1 and TRBJ2-5; the table's D call, TRBD1, was not checked against the DNA. TRBV21-1 has pseudogene status. This clonotype originated in a woman in her sixties in good health. This CDR3 reads CASSTVTGSQETQYF. DNA of the CDR3: TGTGCCAGCAGCACCGTGACAGGGTCCCAAGAGACCCAGTACTTC.